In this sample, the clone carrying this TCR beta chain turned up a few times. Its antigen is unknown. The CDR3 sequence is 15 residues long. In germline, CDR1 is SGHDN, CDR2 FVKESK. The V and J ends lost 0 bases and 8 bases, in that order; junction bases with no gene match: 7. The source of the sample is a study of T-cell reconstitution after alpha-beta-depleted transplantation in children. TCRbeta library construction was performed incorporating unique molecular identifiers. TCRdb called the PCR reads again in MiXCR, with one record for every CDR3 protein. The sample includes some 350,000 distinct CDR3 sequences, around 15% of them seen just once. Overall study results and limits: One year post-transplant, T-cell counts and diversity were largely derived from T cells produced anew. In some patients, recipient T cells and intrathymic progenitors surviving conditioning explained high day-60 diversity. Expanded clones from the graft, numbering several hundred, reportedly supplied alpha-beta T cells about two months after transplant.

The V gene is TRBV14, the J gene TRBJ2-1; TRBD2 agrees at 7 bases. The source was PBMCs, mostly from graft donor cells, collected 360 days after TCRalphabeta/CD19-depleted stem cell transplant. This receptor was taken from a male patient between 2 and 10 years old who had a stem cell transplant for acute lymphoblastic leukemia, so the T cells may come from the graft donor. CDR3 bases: TGTGCCAGCAGCCAAGATGTGGCGGGAGTTTATGAGCAGTTCTTC. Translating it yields CASSQDVAGVYEQFF.